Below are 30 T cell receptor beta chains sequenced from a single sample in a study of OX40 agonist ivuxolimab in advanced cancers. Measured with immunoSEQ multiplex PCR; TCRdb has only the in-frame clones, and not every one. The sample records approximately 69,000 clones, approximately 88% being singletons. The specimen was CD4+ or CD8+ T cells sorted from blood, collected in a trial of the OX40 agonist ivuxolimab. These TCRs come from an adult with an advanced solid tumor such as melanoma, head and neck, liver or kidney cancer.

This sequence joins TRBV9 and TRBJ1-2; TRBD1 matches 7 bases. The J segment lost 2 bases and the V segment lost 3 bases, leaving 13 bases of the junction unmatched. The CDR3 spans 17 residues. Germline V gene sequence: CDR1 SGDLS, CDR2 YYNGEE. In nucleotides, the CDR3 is TGTGCCAGCAGCGCCCGGGACAGACTCGGCCCGAACTATGGCTACACCTTC. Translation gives CASSARDRLGPNYGYTF.

For the CDR3, the DNA is TGTGCCAGCAGCTGGCAAGTCGGAGACTATGGCTACACCTTC. Its translation: CASSWQVGDYGYTF. The chain carries TRBV5-6 and TRBJ1-2; no clear D. Germline CDR1 and CDR2: SGHDT and YYEEEE. The CDR3 sequence is 14 residues long. V was cut by 3 bases and J by 3 bases, with 12 bases left in between.

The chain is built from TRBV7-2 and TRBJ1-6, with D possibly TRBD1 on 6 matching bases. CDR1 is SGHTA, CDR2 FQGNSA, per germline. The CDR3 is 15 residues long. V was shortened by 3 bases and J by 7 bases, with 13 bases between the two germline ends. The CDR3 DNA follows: TGTGCCAGCAGCTTCCACAGGGCCAAGAATTCACCCCTCCACTTT. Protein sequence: CASSFHRAKNSPLHF.

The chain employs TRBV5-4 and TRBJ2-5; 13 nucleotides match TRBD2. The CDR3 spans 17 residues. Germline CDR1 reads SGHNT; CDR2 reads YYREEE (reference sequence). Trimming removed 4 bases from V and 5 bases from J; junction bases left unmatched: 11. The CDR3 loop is CASSQPGLAGVGETQYF. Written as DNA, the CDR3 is TGTGCCAGCAGCCAACCCGGACTAGCGGGAGTTGGGGAGACCCAGTACTTC. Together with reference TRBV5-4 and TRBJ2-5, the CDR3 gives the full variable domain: ETGVTQSPTHLIKTRGQQVTLRCSSQSGHNTVSWYQQALGQGPQFIFQYYREEENGRGNFPPRFSGLQFPNYSSELNVNALELDDSALYLCASSQPGLAGVGETQYFGPGTRLLVL.

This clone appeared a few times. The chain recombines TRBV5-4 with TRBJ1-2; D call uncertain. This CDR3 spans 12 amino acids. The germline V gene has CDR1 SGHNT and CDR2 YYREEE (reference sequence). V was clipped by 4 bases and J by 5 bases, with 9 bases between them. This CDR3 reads CASSQDFYGYTF. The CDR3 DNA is TGTGCCAGCAGCCAGGACTTTTATGGCTACACCTTC.

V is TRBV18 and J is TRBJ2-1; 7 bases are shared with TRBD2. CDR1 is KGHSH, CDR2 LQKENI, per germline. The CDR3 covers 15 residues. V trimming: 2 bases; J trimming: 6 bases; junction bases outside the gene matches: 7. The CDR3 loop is CASSPMAGRANEQFF. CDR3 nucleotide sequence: TGTGCCAGCTCACCAATGGCAGGGAGGGCCAATGAGCAGTTCTTC. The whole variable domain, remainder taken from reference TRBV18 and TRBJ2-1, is NAGVMQNPRHLVRRRGQEARLRCSPMKGHSHVYWYRQLPEEGLKFMVYLQKENIIDESGMPKERFSAEFPKEGPSILRIQQVVRGDSAAYFCASSPMAGRANEQFFGPGTRLTVL.

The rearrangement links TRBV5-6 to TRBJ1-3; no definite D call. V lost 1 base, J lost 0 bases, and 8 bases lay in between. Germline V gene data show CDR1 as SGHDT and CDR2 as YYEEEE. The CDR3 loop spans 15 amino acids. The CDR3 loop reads CASSLIQASGNTIYF. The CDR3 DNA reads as TGTGCCAGCAGCTTGATTCAAGCCTCTGGAAACACCATATATTTT. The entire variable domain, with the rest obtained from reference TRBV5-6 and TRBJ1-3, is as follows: DAGVTQSPTHLIKTRGQQVTLRCSPKSGHDTVSWYQQALGQGPQFIFQYYEEEERQRGNFPDRFSGHQFPNYSSELNVNALLLGDSALYLCASSLIQASGNTIYFGEGSWLTVV.

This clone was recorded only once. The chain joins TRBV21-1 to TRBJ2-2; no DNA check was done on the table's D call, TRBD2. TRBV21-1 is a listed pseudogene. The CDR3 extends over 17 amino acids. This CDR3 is CASSKVIGPGDTGELFF. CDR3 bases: TGTGCCAGCAGCAAAGTAATCGGCCCCGGGGACACCGGGGAGCTGTTTTTT.

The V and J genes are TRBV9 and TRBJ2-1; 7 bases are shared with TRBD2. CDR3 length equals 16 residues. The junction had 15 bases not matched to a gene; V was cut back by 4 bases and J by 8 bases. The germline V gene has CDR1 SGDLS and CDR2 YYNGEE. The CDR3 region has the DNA TGTGCCAGCAGCCCCCGGGGAGGGGATATGGGCGATGAGCAGTTCTTC. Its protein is CASSPRGGDMGDEQFF. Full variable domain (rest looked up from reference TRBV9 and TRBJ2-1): DSGVTQTPKHLITATGQRVTLRCSPRSGDLSVYWYQQSLDQGLQFLIQYYNGEERAKGNILERFSAQQFPDLHSELNLSSLELGDSALYFCASSPRGGDMGDEQFFGPGTRLTVL.

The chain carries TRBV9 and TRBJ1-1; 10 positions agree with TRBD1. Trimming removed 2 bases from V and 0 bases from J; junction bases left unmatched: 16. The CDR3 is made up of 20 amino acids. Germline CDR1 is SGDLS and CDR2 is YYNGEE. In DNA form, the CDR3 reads TGTGCCAGCAGCGTGAGAGGGATTGACAGGGGGCCAGCCATGAACACTGAAGCTTTCTTT. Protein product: CASSVRGIDRGPAMNTEAFF. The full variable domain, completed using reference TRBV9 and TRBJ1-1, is DSGVTQTPKHLITATGQRVTLRCSPRSGDLSVYWYQQSLDQGLQFLIQYYNGEERAKGNILERFSAQQFPDLHSELNLSSLELGDSALYFCASSVRGIDRGPAMNTEAFFGQGTRLTVV.

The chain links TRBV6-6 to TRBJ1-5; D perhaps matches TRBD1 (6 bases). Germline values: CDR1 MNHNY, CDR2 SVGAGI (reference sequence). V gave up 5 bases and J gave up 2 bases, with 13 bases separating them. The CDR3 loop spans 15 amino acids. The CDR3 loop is CASSPRTAGNQPQHF. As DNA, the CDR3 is TGTGCCAGCAGTCCCCGGACAGCAGGCAATCAGCCCCAGCATTTT.

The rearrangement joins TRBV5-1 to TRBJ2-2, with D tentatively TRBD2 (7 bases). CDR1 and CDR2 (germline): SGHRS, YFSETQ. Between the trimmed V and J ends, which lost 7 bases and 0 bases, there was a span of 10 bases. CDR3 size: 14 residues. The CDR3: CASGGATNTGELFF. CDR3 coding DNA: TGCGCCAGCGGGGGGGCGACGAACACCGGGGAGCTGTTTTTT.

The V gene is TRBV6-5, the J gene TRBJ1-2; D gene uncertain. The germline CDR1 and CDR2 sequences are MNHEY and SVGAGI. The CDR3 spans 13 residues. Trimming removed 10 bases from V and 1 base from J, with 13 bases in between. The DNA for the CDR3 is TGTGCCACCTCACCGGACGGTAACTATGGCTACACCTTC. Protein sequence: CATSPDGNYGYTF.

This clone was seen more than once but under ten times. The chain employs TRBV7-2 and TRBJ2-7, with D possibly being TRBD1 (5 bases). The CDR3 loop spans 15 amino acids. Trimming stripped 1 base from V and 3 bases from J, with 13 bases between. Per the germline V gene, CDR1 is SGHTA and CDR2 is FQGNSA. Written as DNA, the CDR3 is TGTGCCAGCAGCTTAGATATGACAGCTAGCTACGAGCAGTACTTC. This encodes CASSLDMTASYEQYF.

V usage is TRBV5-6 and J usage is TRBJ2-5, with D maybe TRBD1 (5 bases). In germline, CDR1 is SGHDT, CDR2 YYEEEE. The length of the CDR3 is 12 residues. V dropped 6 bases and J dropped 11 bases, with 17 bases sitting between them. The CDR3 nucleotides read TGTGCCAGCAACAAGCAGGGATTTGGGCAGTACTTC. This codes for CASNKQGFGQYF. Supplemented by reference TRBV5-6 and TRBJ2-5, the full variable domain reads DAGVTQSPTHLIKTRGQQVTLRCSPKSGHDTVSWYQQALGQGPQFIFQYYEEEERQRGNFPDRFSGHQFPNYSSELNVNALLLGDSALYLCASNKQGFGQYFGPGTRLLVL.

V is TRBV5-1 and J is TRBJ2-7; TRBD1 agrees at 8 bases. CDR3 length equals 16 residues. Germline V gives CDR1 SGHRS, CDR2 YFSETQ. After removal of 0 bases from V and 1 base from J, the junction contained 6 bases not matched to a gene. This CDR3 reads CASSLGSGQASYEQYF. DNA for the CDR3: TGCGCCAGCAGCTTGGGGTCGGGACAGGCATCCTACGAGCAGTACTTC. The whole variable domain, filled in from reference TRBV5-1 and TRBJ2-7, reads KAGVTQTPRYLIKTRGQQVTLSCSPISGHRSVSWYQQTPGQGLQFLFEYFSETQRNKGNFPGRFSGRQFSNSRSEMNVSTLELGDSALYLCASSLGSGQASYEQYFGPGTRLTVT.

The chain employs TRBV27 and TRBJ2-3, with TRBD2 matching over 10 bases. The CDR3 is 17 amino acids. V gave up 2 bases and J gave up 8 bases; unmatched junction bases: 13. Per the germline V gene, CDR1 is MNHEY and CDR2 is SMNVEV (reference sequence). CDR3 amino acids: CASSLKVPAGGLGTQYF. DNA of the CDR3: TGTGCCAGCAGTTTAAAAGTCCCAGCGGGGGGGCTAGGTACGCAGTATTTT.

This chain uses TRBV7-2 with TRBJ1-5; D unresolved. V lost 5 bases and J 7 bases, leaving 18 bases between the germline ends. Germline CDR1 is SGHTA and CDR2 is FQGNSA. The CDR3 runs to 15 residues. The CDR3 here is CASSPLGRAEQPQHF. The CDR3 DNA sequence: TGTGCCAGCAGCCCCCTCGGACGGGCAGAGCAGCCCCAGCATTTT.

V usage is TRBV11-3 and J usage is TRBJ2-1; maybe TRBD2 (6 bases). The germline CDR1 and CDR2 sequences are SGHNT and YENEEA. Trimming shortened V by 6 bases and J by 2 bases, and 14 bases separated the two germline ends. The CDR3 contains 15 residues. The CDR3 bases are TGTGCCAGCAGACCTAGGAGCGGGCCCTACAATGAGCAGTTCTTC. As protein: CASRPRSGPYNEQFF.

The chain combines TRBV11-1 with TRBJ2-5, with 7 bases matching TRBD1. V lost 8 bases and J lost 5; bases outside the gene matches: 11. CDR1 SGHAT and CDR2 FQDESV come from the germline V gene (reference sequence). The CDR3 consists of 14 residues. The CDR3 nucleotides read TGTGCCAGCGGAACAGGGGACCAGGGGGAGACCCAGTACTTC. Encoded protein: CASGTGDQGETQYF. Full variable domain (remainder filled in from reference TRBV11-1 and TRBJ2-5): EAEVAQSPRYKITEKSQAVAFWCDPISGHATLYWYRQILGQGPELLVQFQDESVVDDSQLPKDRFSAERLKGVDSTLKIQPAELGDSAMYLCASGTGDQGETQYFGPGTRLLVL.

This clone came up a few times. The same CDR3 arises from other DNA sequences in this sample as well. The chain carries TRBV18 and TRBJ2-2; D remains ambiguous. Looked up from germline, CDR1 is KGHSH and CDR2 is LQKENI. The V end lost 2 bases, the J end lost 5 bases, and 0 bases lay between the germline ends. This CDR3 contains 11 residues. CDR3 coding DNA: TGTGCCAGCTCACCAACCGGGGAGCTGTTTTTT. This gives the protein CASSPTGELFF.

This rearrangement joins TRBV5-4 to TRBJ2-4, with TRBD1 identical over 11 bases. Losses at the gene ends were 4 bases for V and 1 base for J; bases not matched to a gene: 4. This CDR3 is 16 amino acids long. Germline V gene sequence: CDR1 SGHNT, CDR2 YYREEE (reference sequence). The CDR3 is CASSPGTGGAKNIQYF. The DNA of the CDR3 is TGTGCCAGCAGCCCCGGGACAGGGGGGGCCAAAAACATTCAGTACTTC.

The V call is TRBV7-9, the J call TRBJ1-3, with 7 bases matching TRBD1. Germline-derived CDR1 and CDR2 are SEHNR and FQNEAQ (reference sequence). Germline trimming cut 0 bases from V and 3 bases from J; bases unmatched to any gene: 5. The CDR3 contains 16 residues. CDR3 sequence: CASSLADRLGGNTIYF. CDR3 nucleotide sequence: TGTGCCAGCAGCTTAGCGGACAGGCTGGGTGGAAACACCATATATTTT.

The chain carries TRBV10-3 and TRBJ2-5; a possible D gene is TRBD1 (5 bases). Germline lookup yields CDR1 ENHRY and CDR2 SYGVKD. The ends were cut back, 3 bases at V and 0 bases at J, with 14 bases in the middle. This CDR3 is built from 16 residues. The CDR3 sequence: CAISENRQPYQETQYF. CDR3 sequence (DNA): TGTGCCATCAGTGAAAACCGACAGCCGTACCAAGAGACCCAGTACTTC.

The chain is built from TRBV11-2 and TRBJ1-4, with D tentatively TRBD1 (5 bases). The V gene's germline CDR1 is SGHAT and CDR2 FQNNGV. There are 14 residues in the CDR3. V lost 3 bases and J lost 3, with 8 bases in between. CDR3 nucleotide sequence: TGTGCCAGCAGCTTCGGCAGGGCTAATGAAAAACTGTTTTTT. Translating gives CASSFGRANEKLFF.

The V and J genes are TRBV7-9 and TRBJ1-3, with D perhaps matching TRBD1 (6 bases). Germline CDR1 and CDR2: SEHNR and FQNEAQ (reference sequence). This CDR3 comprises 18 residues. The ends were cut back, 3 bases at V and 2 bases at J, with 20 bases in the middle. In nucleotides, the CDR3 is TGTGCCAGCAGCTTTCCTATAGACAAGGGGGGAGCTGGAAACACCATATATTTT. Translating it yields CASSFPIDKGGAGNTIYF.

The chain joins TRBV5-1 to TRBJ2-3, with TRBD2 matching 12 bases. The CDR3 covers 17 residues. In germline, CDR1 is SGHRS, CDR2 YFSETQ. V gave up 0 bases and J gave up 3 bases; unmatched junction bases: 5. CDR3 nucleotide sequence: TGCGCCAGCAGCTTGGTCCGCCTAGCGGGGGGGACAGATACGCAGTATTTT. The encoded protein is CASSLVRLAGGTDTQYF.

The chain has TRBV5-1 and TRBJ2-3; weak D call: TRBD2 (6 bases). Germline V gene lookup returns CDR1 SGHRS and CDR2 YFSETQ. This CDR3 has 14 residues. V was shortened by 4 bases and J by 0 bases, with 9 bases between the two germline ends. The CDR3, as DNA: TGCGCCAGCAGCCGGGGAGGTAGCACAGATACGCAGTATTTT. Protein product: CASSRGGSTDTQYF.

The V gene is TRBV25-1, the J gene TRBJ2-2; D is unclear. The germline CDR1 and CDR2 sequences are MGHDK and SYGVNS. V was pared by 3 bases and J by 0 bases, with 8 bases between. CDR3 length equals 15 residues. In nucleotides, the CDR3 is TGTGCCAGCAGTGATACGGTCGCGAACACCGGGGAGCTGTTTTTT. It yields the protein CASSDTVANTGELFF.

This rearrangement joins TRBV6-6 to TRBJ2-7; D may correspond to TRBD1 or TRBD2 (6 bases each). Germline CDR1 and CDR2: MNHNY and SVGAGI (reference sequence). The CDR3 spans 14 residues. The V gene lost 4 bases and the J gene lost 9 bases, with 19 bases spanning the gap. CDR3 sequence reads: CASSFGGTGAGQYF. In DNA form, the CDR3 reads TGTGCCAGCAGTTTCGGGGGAACGGGGGCGGGGCAGTACTTC.